This T cell receptor beta chain was captured by sequencing in a study of blood T cell repertoires in COVID-19. Across the whole study: Some COVID-19 samples were acute and others convalescent; all came from the United States, Italy and Spain. PBMCs, B-cell-depleted T cells, or T cells were the source of the cDNA or gDNA that made up the material.

As processed by the authors: From reference gene primer amplification, estimates of nucleated cell counts were derived. The protocol was immunoSEQ multiplex PCR, while the TCRdb copy is restricted to in-frame clones and leaves out a portion. The V and J calls and clone size were taken over from that table, and D and trimming were inferred from the DNA. Here the sample spans tens of thousands of clones, around 85% being singletons. The CDR3 is 16 amino acids. Per the germline V gene, CDR1 is MDHEN and CDR2 is SYDVKM. J was trimmed by 3 bases and V by 4 bases; bases with no gene match: 12. The chain recombines TRBV28 with TRBJ2-7; 7 nucleotides align to TRBD1. Sequenced sample: peripheral blood. The sequence was obtained from an elderly man with acute or convalescent COVID-19. This chain's CDR3 is CASSSATGLLYYEQYF. DNA of the CDR3: TGTGCCAGCAGTTCCGCGACAGGGCTTTTATACTACGAGCAGTACTTC. Drawing the rest from reference TRBV28 and TRBJ2-7, the complete variable domain is DVKVTQSSRYLVKRTGEKVFLECVQDMDHENMFWYRQDPGLGLRLIYFSYDVKMKEKGDIPEGYSVSREKKERFSLILESASTNQTSMYLCASSSATGLLYYEQYFGPGTRLTVT.